This TCR beta chain was sequenced for a study of T cell responses to AZD1222 COVID-19 vaccine. The protocol was immunoSEQ multiplex PCR, while the TCRdb copy is restricted to in-frame clones and leaves out a portion. The top ten hold under 8.5% of the sample, which has over 85,000 clones, approximately 90% seen once. CDR1 and CDR2 (germline): MNHEY, SVGAGI. With V trimmed by 6 bases and J by 6 bases, 9 bases remained unmatched. The CDR3 consists of 15 residues. The origin of this receptor is an adult in good health. The V call is TRBV6-5, the J call TRBJ2-3; 10 bases are shared with TRBD1. The material was peripheral blood, obtained on day 0 of AZD1222 vaccination. CDR3 DNA sequence: TGTGCCAGCAGAACCGGGACAGGGGTGCGGGATACGCAGTATTTT. Translated: CASRTGTGVRDTQYF.